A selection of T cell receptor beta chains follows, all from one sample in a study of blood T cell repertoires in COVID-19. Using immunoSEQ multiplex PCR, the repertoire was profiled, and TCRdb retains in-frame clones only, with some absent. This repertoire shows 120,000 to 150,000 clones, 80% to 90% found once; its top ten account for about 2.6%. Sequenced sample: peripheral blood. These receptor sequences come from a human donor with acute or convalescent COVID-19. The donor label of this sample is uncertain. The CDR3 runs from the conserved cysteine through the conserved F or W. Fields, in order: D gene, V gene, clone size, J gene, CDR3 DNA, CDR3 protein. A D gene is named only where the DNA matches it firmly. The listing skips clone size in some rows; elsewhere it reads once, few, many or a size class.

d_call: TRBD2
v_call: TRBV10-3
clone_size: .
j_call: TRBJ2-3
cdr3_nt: TGTGCCATCAGTCTAGGGACTAGCGAGTCCACAGATACGCAGTATTTT
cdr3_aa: CAISLGTSESTDTQYF

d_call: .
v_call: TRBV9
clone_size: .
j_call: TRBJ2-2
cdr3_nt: TGTGCCAGCAGCGTAGAAACAGTCGGCGGGGAGCTGTTTTTT
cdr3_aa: CASSVETVGGELFF

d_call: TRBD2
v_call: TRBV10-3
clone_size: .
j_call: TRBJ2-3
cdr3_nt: TGTGCCATCAGTGAGTCAGTAGCGGGGACAGATACGCAGTATTTT
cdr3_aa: CAISESVAGTDTQYF

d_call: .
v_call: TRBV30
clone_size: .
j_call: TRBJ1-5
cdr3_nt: TGTGCCTACGGCGGGAACTTAGGTGGTCAGCCCCAGCATTTT
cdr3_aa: CAYGGNLGGQPQHF

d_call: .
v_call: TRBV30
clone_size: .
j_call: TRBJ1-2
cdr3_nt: TGTGCCTGGAATCCCGGGGGGGACTTCTATGGCTACACCTTC
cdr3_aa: CAWNPGGDFYGYTF

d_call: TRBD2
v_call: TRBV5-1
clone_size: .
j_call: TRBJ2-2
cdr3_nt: TGCGCCAGCAGTAGCGGGAGGGAGAACACCGGGGAGCTGTTTTTT
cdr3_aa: CASSSGRENTGELFF

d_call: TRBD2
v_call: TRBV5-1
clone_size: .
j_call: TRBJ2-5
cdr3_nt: TGCGCCAGCAGTCCTACTCCGGGGGGGGAGACCCAGTACTTC
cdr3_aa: CASSPTPGGETQYF

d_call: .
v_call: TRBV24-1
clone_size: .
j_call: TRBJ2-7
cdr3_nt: TGTGCCACCAGTGATCCCCTTTACTCCTACGAGCAGTACTTC
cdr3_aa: CATSDPLYSYEQYF

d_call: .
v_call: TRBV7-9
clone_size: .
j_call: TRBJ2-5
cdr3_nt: TGTGCCAGCAGCTTGTCCAAACCGAGGGAGACCCAGTACTTC
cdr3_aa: CASSLSKPRETQYF

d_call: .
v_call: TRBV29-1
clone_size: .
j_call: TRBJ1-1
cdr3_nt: TGCAGCGTTGAAAGGATCCTACGGGCTGAAGCTTTCTTT
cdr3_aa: CSVERILRAEAFF

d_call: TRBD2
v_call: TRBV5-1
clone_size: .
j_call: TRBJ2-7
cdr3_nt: TGCGCCAGCAGCTTGGTTAGCGGGGGACCCTACGAGCAGTACTTC
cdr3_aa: CASSLVSGGPYEQYF

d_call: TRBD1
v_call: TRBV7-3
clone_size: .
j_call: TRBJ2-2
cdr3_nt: TGTGCCAGCAGCTCCGGGACAGGATACACCGGGGAGCTGTTTTTT
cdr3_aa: CASSSGTGYTGELFF

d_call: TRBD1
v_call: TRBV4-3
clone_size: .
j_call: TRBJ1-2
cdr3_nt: TGCGCCAGCAGCCAATCCTCCCTGACAGGGACGACCTATGGCTACACCTTC
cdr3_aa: CASSQSSLTGTTYGYTF

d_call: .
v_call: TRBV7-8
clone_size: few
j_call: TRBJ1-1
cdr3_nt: TGTGCCAGCAGCTTGTCGCAGGGTTACACTGAAGCTTTCTTT
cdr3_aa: CASSLSQGYTEAFF

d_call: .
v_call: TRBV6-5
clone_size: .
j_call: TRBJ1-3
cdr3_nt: TGTGCCAGCAGTTATGCAGAGGGTACTTTTGGAAACACCATATATTTT
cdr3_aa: CASSYAEGTFGNTIYF

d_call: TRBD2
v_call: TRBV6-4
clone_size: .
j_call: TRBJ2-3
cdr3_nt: TGTGCCAGCAGTGACCCAGGAGCGGGGGGTCAGGATACGCAGTATTTT
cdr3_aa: CASSDPGAGGQDTQYF

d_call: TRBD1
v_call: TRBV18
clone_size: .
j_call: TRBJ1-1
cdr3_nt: TGTGCCAGCTCACCCTCCGGGACAGCTACTGAAGCTTTCTTT
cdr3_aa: CASSPSGTATEAFF

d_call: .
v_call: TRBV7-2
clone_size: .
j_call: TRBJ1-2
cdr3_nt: TGTGCCAGCAGCGCAGTGGGAGGATCAGATCTGCCCTATGGCTACACCTTC
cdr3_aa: CASSAVGGSDLPYGYTF

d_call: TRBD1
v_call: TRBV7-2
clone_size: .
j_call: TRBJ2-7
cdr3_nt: TGTGCCAGCAGCGTCGCGACAGGGACGGTATCCTACGAGCAGTACTTC
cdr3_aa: CASSVATGTVSYEQYF

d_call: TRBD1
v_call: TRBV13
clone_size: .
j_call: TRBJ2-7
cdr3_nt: TGTGCCAGCAGCATAGACATGACAGGGAACTACGAGCAGTACTTC
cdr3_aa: CASSIDMTGNYEQYF

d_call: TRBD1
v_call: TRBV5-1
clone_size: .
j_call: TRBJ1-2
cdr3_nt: TGCGCCAGCAGCTTGGCCGGGACAGGGGGCTATGGCTACACCTTC
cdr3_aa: CASSLAGTGGYGYTF

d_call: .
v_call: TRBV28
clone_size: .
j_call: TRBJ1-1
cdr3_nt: TGTGCCAGCAGTTTAGGGGGGAAAAACACTGAAGCTTTCTTT
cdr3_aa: CASSLGGKNTEAFF

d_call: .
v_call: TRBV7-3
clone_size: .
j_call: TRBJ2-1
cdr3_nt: TGTGCCAGCAGTTTTTCCATCTACAATGAGCAGTTCTTC
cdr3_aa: CASSFSIYNEQFF

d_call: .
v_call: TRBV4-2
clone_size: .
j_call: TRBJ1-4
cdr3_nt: TGTGCCAGCAGCCAAGATTCCGAGTTACCGTTTTTT
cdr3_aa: CASSQDSELPFF

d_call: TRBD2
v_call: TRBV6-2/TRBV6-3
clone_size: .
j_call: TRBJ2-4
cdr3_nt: TGTGCCAGCAGTTACGCGCGGGAGAGGGAAAACATTCAGTACTTC
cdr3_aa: CASSYARERENIQYF

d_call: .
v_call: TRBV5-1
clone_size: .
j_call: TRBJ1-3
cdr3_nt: TGCGCCAGCAGCTTGGTACCAGGGAACTCTGGAAACACCATATATTTT
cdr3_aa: CASSLVPGNSGNTIYF

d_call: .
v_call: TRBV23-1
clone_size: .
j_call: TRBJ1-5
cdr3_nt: TGCGCCAGCAGTCAAACAACGGACAGAAGCTACAATCAGCCCCAGCATTTT
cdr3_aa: CASSQTTDRSYNQPQHF

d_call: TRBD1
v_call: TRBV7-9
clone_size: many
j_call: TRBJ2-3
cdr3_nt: TGTGCCAGCAGCCCTACAGGGGGCTCAGATACGCAGTATTTT
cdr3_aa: CASSPTGGSDTQYF

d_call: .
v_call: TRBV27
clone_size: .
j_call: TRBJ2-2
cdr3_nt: TGTGCCAGCAAGTTTGGCGGGGCCCCCGGGGAGCTGTTTTTT
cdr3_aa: CASKFGGAPGELFF

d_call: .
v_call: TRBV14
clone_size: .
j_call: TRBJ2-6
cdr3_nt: TGTGCCAGCAGCCAAGGCCGGGACTCTGGGGCCAACGTCCTGACTTTC
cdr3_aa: CASSQGRDSGANVLTF

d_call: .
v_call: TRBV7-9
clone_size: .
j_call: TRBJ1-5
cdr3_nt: TGTGCCAGCAGCTTATCGGGAAAAAGCAATCAGCCCCAGCATTTT
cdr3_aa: CASSLSGKSNQPQHF

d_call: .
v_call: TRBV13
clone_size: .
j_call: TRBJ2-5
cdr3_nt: TGTGCCAGCAGTCGCCGGGACTCCCAAGAGACCCAGTACTTC
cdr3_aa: CASSRRDSQETQYF

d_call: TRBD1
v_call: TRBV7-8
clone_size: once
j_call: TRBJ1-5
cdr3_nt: TGTGCCAGCAGCTCATCGACAGGGTTTGGCCTGGGTGCCAATCAGCCCCAGCATTTT
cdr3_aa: CASSSSTGFGLGANQPQHF

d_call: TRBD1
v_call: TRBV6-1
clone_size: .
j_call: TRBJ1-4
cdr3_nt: TGTGCCAGCAGTGAATGGTGGGACAGTGATGAAAAACTGTTTTTT
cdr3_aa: CASSEWWDSDEKLFF

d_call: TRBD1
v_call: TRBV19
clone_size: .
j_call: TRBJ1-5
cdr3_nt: TGTGCCAGTAGTGGCAGGGACAGGGGGTTGAATCAGCCCCAGCATTTT
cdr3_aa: CASSGRDRGLNQPQHF

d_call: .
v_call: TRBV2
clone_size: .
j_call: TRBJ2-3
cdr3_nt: TGTGCCAGCAGCGGATTGACAGTCGGCACAGATACGCAGTATTTT
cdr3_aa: CASSGLTVGTDTQYF

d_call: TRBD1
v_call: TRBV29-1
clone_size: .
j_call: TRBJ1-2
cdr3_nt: TGCAGCGTTTTTGGTATGTGGGGGACAGGTACAGATGGCTACACCTTC
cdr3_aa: CSVFGMWGTGTDGYTF

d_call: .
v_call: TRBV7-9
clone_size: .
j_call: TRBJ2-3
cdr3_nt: TGTGCCAGCAGCAAACTAGACACTAGCACAGATACGCAGTATTTT
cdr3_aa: CASSKLDTSTDTQYF

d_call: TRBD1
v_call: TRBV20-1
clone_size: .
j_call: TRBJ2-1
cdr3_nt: TGCAGTGCTAGTCGGGCCGACAGGGGCCAGGCCAATGAGCAGTTCTTC
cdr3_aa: CSASRADRGQANEQFF

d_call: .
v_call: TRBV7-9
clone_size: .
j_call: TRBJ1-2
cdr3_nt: TGTGCCAGCAGCCCGGACGGGACTAACTATGGCTACACCTTC
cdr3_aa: CASSPDGTNYGYTF

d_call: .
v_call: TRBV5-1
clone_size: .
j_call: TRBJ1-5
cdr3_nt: TGCGCCAGCAGGTACGGTAATCAGCCCCAGCATTTT
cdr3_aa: CASRYGNQPQHF

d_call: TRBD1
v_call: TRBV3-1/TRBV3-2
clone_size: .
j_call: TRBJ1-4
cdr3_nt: TGTGCCAGCAGCTATGGGACAGAGGAAAAACTGTTTTTT
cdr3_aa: CASSYGTEEKLFF

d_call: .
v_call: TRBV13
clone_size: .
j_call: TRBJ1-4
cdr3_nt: TGTGCCAGCAGCTCCCGCGTAACTAATGAAAAACTGTTTTTT
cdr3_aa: CASSSRVTNEKLFF

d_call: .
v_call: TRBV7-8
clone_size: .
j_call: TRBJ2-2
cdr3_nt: TGTGCCAGCAGCCGATGGGGGGACACCGGGGAGCTGTTTTTT
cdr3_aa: CASSRWGDTGELFF

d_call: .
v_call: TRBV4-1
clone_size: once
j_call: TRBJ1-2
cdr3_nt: TGCGCCAGCAGCCAAGACTCTGAGGGAAACTATGGCTACACCTTC
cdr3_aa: CASSQDSEGNYGYTF

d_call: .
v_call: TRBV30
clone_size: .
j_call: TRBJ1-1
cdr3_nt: TGTGCCTGGAGTGCTCTCGGGACACAACCCAGGGAGGCTTTCTTT
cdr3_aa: CAWSALGTQPREAFF